This TCR beta chain derives from a study of blood T cell repertoires in COVID-19. The CDR3 consists of 14 residues. V was clipped by 7 bases and J by 7 bases; unmatched bases: 9. Germline CDR1 is SQVTM and CDR2 is ANQGSEA. Only in-frame clones appear in the TCRdb table, and some are missing; sequencing was by immunoSEQ multiplex PCR. The sample shows 270,000 or so clones, 84% of them seen only once. This TCR derives from a human donor with COVID-19, enrolled during active disease. The donor label of this sample is uncertain. The chain links TRBV29-1 to TRBJ2-1; 11 nucleotides match TRBD2. Sequencing used peripheral blood. Here the CDR3 reads CSALSGRDINEQFF. DNA for the CDR3: TGCAGCGCCCTTAGCGGGAGGGACATAAATGAGCAGTTCTTC.